The rows below give T cell receptor beta chains drawn from one sample of a study of T cells in Graves' hyperthyroidism and ophthalmopathy. TCRdb independently ran MiXCR on the multiplex PCR reads; one entry per CDR3 protein. The profile shows approximately 690,000 distinct CDR3 sequences, less than 25% of them singletons. Sequencing used blood. The source of these receptors is a man in his thirties or forties with Graves' ophthalmopathy. CDR3s include the opening cysteine and the closing phenylalanine or tryptophan. D genes are given only for firm matches. Not all rows give a size; the values are once, few, many and, for expanded clones, a class.

CDR3nt: TGCAGTGCTACTACAGGGGGCAAGAGAGAGACCCAGTACTTC
CDR3aa: CSATTGGKRETQYF
v_gene: TRBV20-1
j_gene: TRBJ2-5
abundance: many
d_gene: TRBD1

CDR3nt: TGTGCCAGCAGCTTAGGTGGACACTTCTACGAGCAGTACTTC
CDR3aa: CASSLGGHFYEQYF
v_gene: TRBV11-2
j_gene: TRBJ2-7
abundance: .
d_gene: .

CDR3nt: TGTGCCAGCAGCTTATACTCGGGGGGAAATGAGCAGTTCTTC
CDR3aa: CASSLYSGGNEQFF
v_gene: TRBV7-3
j_gene: TRBJ2-1
abundance: .
d_gene: TRBD2

CDR3nt: TGTGCCAGCAGCTTTGTTTTCGAGGGCCGCTCCTACGAGCAGTACTTC
CDR3aa: CASSFVFEGRSYEQYF
v_gene: TRBV5-6
j_gene: TRBJ2-7
abundance: .
d_gene: .

CDR3nt: TGTGCCAGCAGCCGGCTCGCGGGAACATTTGGTCGTGGCTACACCTTC
CDR3aa: CASSRLAGTFGRGYTF
v_gene: TRBV28
j_gene: TRBJ1-2
abundance: .
d_gene: .

CDR3nt: TGTGCCAGCAGCCCCTTGGCAGGGAATGAGCAGTTCTTC
CDR3aa: CASSPLAGNEQFF
v_gene: TRBV7-9
j_gene: TRBJ2-1
abundance: .
d_gene: .

CDR3nt: TGCAGCGTTGAAGACCGGGGGCCCGGGGAGACCCAGTACTTC
CDR3aa: CSVEDRGPGETQYF
v_gene: TRBV29-1
j_gene: TRBJ2-5
abundance: .
d_gene: .

CDR3nt: TGTGCCAGCAGCTCTGTCGGGGAGCTGTTTTTT
CDR3aa: CASSSVGELFF
v_gene: TRBV11-2
j_gene: TRBJ2-2
abundance: .
d_gene: .

CDR3nt: TGTGCCAGCAGGACTAGCGGAGCCTACGAGCAGTACTTC
CDR3aa: CASRTSGAYEQYF
v_gene: TRBV7-8
j_gene: TRBJ2-7
abundance: .
d_gene: TRBD2

CDR3nt: TGTGCCAGTAGTATGTGGGAAGGTGAAGCTTTCTTT
CDR3aa: CASSMWEGEAFF
v_gene: TRBV19
j_gene: TRBJ1-1
abundance: .
d_gene: .

CDR3nt: TGTGCCAGCAGTTTAAGGGCAGGGGCCGTGCTGGAGACCCAGTACTTC
CDR3aa: CASSLRAGAVLETQYF
v_gene: TRBV28
j_gene: TRBJ2-5
abundance: .
d_gene: .

CDR3nt: TGTGCCAGCAGCCCTGGGGCAACCTCCTACGAGCAGTACTTC
CDR3aa: CASSPGATSYEQYF
v_gene: TRBV7-2
j_gene: TRBJ2-7
abundance: few
d_gene: .

CDR3nt: TGTGCCAGCAGTTTAACGGGAGGTGGCACAGGTACGCAGTATTTT
CDR3aa: CASSLTGGGTGTQYF
v_gene: TRBV27
j_gene: TRBJ2-3
abundance: few
d_gene: TRBD2

CDR3nt: TGTGCCAGCAGCTCGGGACAGGGGGCTTATGGCTACACCTTC
CDR3aa: CASSSGQGAYGYTF
v_gene: TRBV28
j_gene: TRBJ1-2
abundance: many
d_gene: TRBD1

CDR3nt: TGCGCCAGCAGCCAAGACAGGGGGGGTGAAAAACTGTTTTTT
CDR3aa: CASSQDRGGEKLFF
v_gene: TRBV4-1
j_gene: TRBJ1-4
abundance: few
d_gene: TRBD1

CDR3nt: TGTGCCAGCAGCCAAGGGACAGCTTCCTACTCCTACAATGAGCAGTTCTTC
CDR3aa: CASSQGTASYSYNEQFF
v_gene: TRBV7-2
j_gene: TRBJ2-1
abundance: .
d_gene: TRBD1

CDR3nt: TGTGCCAGCAGGGCAACAGGGACTAACTATGGCTACACCTTC
CDR3aa: CASRATGTNYGYTF
v_gene: TRBV2
j_gene: TRBJ1-2
abundance: .
d_gene: .

CDR3nt: TGTGCCAGCAGTTTACCGGCTCACCGTCAGCCCCAGCATTTT
CDR3aa: CASSLPAHRQPQHF
v_gene: TRBV28
j_gene: TRBJ1-5
abundance: few
d_gene: .

CDR3nt: TGTGCCAGCAGTGCCCTTCCGACACTCTCCTACGAGCAGTACTTC
CDR3aa: CASSALPTLSYEQYF
v_gene: TRBV2
j_gene: TRBJ2-7
abundance: many
d_gene: .

CDR3nt: TGTGCCAGCAGCCTCGGACAGGTGGGTCAGCCCCAGCATTTT
CDR3aa: CASSLGQVGQPQHF
v_gene: TRBV28
j_gene: TRBJ1-5
abundance: many
d_gene: TRBD1

CDR3nt: TGCAGTGCTAGGGCGGGAGGGCCCACAGATACGCAGTATTTT
CDR3aa: CSARAGGPTDTQYF
v_gene: TRBV20-1
j_gene: TRBJ2-3
abundance: many
d_gene: TRBD2

CDR3nt: TGTGCCAGCAGCCAAGTGGTTCTAGTAGCCTACAATGAGCAGTTCTTC
CDR3aa: CASSQVVLVAYNEQFF
v_gene: TRBV4-2
j_gene: TRBJ2-1
abundance: .
d_gene: .

CDR3nt: TGTGCCAGCAGCTGGGGCGGAGAGCTGTTTTTT
CDR3aa: CASSWGGELFF
v_gene: TRBV5-5
j_gene: TRBJ2-2
abundance: few
d_gene: .

CDR3nt: TGTGCCTGGAGTCCCTCACGGACAGCCCCGAATGAAAAACTGTTTTTT
CDR3aa: CAWSPSRTAPNEKLFF
v_gene: TRBV30
j_gene: TRBJ1-4
abundance: few
d_gene: .

CDR3nt: TGTGCCTGGAGGAGCGTTAGCACAGATACGCAGTATTTT
CDR3aa: CAWRSVSTDTQYF
v_gene: TRBV30
j_gene: TRBJ2-3
abundance: many
d_gene: .

CDR3nt: TGCAGCGCCGCCCTCTCCGCGGGAGCCCCCTACGAGCAGTACTTC
CDR3aa: CSAALSAGAPYEQYF
v_gene: TRBV29-1
j_gene: TRBJ2-7
abundance: .
d_gene: TRBD2

CDR3nt: TGCGCCAGCAGCTCAATGTCAGGGGGTACCGGGGAGCTGTTTTTT
CDR3aa: CASSSMSGGTGELFF
v_gene: TRBV5-1
j_gene: TRBJ2-2
abundance: .
d_gene: TRBD1

CDR3nt: TGTGCCAGCAGCCTCATGACAGATACGCAGTATTTT
CDR3aa: CASSLMTDTQYF
v_gene: TRBV7-9
j_gene: TRBJ2-3
abundance: many
d_gene: .

CDR3nt: TGCAGTGCTAGAGATCTGGAGGCGGTTTCACCCCTCCACTTT
CDR3aa: CSARDLEAVSPLHF
v_gene: TRBV20-1
j_gene: TRBJ1-6
abundance: .
d_gene: .

CDR3nt: TGTGCCATCACCCAGGGACAGGGGGCGCTTGGGGCCAACGTCCTGACTTTC
CDR3aa: CAITQGQGALGANVLTF
v_gene: TRBV10-3
j_gene: TRBJ2-6
abundance: .
d_gene: TRBD1

CDR3nt: TGTGCCAGTAGTATGGGAGTCCCCTACGAGCAGTACTTC
CDR3aa: CASSMGVPYEQYF
v_gene: TRBV19
j_gene: TRBJ2-7
abundance: .
d_gene: .

CDR3nt: TGTGCCAGTAGTCTAGCGGGATTGTCCCCCGGGGCCAACGTCCTGACTTTC
CDR3aa: CASSLAGLSPGANVLTF
v_gene: TRBV19
j_gene: TRBJ2-6
abundance: once
d_gene: TRBD2

CDR3nt: TGTGCCAGCAGCCAAGCAGAAGGGAACTATGGCTACACCTTC
CDR3aa: CASSQAEGNYGYTF
v_gene: TRBV14
j_gene: TRBJ1-2
abundance: .
d_gene: .

CDR3nt: TGTGCCAGCAGTTTTTTGAGAGTTAGCAATCAGCCCCAGCATTTT
CDR3aa: CASSFLRVSNQPQHF
v_gene: TRBV28
j_gene: TRBJ1-5
abundance: few
d_gene: .